This record covers a single T cell receptor beta chain. Source study methods: It was from reference gene primer amplification that nucleated cell counts were estimated. Data came from immunoSEQ multiplex PCR; TCRdb stores just in-frame clones and leaves some out. The V and J calls and clone size come from that table; D and trimming were worked out from the DNA. In the table there are under 95,000 clones, around four fifths of which are singletons. The CDR3 loop spans 16 amino acids. Germline CDR1 reads KGHSY; CDR2 reads FQNENV. The V end lost 5 bases, the J end lost 0 bases, and 14 bases lay between the germline ends. The sample originates from a study of blood T cell repertoires in COVID-19. For the study at large: COVID-19 samples from acute and convalescent phases originated in the United States, Italy and Spain. T cells, B-cell-depleted T cells, or PBMCs supplied cDNA or gDNA.

This chain connects TRBV16 to TRBJ1-3; maybe TRBD1 (5 bases). The sequenced sample consisted of peripheral blood. The receptor comes from a human donor in a cohort sampled during active COVID-19. CDR3 DNA sequence: TGTGCCAGCAGCGCGACCCAGGGAGGCTCTGGAAACACCATATATTTT. Protein sequence: CASSATQGGSGNTIYF.